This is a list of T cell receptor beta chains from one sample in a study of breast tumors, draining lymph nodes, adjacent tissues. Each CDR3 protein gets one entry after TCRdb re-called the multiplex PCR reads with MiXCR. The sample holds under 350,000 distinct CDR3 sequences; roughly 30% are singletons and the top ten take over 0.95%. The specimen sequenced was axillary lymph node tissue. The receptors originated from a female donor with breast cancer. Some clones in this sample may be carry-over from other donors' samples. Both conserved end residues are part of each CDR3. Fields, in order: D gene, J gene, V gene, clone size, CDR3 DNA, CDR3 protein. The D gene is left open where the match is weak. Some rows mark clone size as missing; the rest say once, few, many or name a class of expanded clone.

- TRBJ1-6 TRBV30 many TGTGCCTGGGCCGCACTCGGACCCCTCCACTTT CAWAALGPLHF
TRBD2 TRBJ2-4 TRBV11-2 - TGTGCCAGCAGCTTAACTAGCGGGGTAGCCAAAAACATTCAGTACTTC CASSLTSGVAKNIQYF
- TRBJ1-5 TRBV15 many TGTGCCACCAGCAGAGATCTTGGTGAAGGGCGGCCCCAGCATTTT CATSRDLGEGRPQHF
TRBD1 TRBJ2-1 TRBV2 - TGTGCCAGCAGTGAATCGGACCTCGGGGGACAGGGGGGTGAGCAGTTCTTC CASSESDLGGQGGEQFF
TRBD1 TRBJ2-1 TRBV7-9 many TGTGCCAGCAGCCCCGGGACAGGGGTCGATGAGCAGTTCTTC CASSPGTGVDEQFF
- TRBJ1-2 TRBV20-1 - TGCAGTGCTAGGACTAGGATGAGCAATGCCTACACCTTC CSARTRMSNAYTF
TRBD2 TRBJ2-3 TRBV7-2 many TGTGCCAGCACCCAAGCGGGAGGGTTCAAGAATACGCAGTATTTT CASTQAGGFKNTQYF
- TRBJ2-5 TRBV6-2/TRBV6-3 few TGTGCCAGCAGCATAGAGGGATTTCGGCAAGAGACCCAGTACTTC CASSIEGFRQETQYF
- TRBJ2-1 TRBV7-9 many TGTGCCAGCAGCAGGGCAACTGAGCAGTTCTTC CASSRATEQFF
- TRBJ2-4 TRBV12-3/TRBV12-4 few TGTGCCAGCAGTTCCCTTGACAGCGCCAAAAACATTCAGTACTTC CASSSLDSAKNIQYF
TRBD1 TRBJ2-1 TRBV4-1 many TGCGCCAGCAGCCAAGACTCTAGGGGGACAGGATACAATGAGCAGTTCTTC CASSQDSRGTGYNEQFF
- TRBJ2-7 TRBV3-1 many TGTGCCAGCAGCCAAGTTGACGGGGCCGAGCAGTACTTC CASSQVDGAEQYF
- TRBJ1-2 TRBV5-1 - TGCGCCAGCAGCGCCTCGGCAGGGCTGGATAGCTACACCTTC CASSASAGLDSYTF
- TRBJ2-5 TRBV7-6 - TGTGCCAGCAGCTTAGCCGCGGCCCGGGAGACCCAGTACTTC CASSLAAARETQYF
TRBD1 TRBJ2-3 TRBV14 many TGTGCCAGCAGCCACGGGACAGGGCTTGCAGATACGCAGTATTTT CASSHGTGLADTQYF
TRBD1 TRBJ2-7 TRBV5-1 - TGCGCCAGCAGGACAGGGGGGCCCTACGAGCAGTACTTC CASRTGGPYEQYF
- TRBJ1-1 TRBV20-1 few TGCAGTGCGTCAGGGGAACCTGAAGCTTTCTTT CSASGEPEAFF
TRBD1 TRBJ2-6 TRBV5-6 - TGTGCCAGCAGGAGGACAGGGGCCAACGCTCTGACTTTC CASRRTGANALTF
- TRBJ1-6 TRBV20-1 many TGCAGTGCCGCAGGGAGCGCCTATAATTCACCCCTCCACTTT CSAAGSAYNSPLHF
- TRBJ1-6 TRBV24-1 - TGTGCCGCCAGTAGTTGGTTGGATTCACCCCTCCACTTT CAASSWLDSPLHF
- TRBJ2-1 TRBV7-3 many TGTGCCAGCAGCTTAACCAGTAGGAGCTACAATGAGCAGTTCTTC CASSLTSRSYNEQFF
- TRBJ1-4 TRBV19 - TGTGCCAGTAGTATAGCTAGTTTTGAAAAACTGTTTTTT CASSIASFEKLFF
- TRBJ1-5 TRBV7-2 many TGTGCCAGCAGCTTAGTTCCCAACCTGGGGCGTAGCAATCAGCCCCAGCATTTT CASSLVPNLGRSNQPQHF
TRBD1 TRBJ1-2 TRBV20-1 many TGCAGTGCTAGCGACAAGACAGGGAGGGCGGGCTACACCTTC CSASDKTGRAGYTF
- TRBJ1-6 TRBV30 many TGTGCCTGGACGAGGGCATTGGGAAATTCACCCCTCCACTTT CAWTRALGNSPLHF
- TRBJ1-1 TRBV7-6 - TGTGCCAGCAGCTCACAGCCCACTGAAGCTTTCTTT CASSSQPTEAFF
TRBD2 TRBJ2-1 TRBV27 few TGTGCCAGCAAATGGACTAGCGGCTCCTACAATGAGCAGTTCTTC CASKWTSGSYNEQFF
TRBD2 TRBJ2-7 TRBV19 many TGTGCCAGTAGTATCGGGGGGGGAACCTACGAGCAGTACTTC CASSIGGGTYEQYF
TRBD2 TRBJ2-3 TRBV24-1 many TGTGCCACCAGTGCCCCACCCGGACTAGCGGGAGGTATGGGTGATACGCAGTATTTT CATSAPPGLAGGMGDTQYF
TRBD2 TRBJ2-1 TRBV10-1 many TGCGCCAGCAGTGAGGGAGGGAGGGTCAATGAGCAGTTCTTC CASSEGGRVNEQFF
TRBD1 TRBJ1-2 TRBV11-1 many TGTGCCAGCAGTCCTAACCGACACAGGGGAATTAACTATGGCTACACCTTC CASSPNRHRGINYGYTF
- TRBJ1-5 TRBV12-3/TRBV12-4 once TGTGCCAGCAGTCCAGGGGATAGGAGCAATCAGCCCCCGCATTTT CASSPGDRSNQPPHF
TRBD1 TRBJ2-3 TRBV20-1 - TGCAGTGCACAAACAGGGGGGCGGGTGTCAGATACGCAGTATTTT CSAQTGGRVSDTQYF
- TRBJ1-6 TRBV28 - TGTGCCAGCAGTGTAGGTAGCTCCTATAATCCACCCCTCCACTTT CASSVGSSYNPPLHF
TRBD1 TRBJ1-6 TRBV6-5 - TGTGCCAGCAGCTACTGGACAGGGAGTAATTCACCCCTCCACTTT CASSYWTGSNSPLHF
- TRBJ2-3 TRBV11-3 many TGTGCCAGCAGCCTAGGACAGCGGCCAGATACGCAGTATTTT CASSLGQRPDTQYF
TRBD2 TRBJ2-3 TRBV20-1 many TGCAGTGCCTCACCACTAGCGGGAGTTCTAGATACGCAGTATTTT CSASPLAGVLDTQYF
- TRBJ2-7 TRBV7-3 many TGTGCCAGCAGCTTATTATTGGGTTACGAGCAGTACTTC CASSLLLGYEQYF
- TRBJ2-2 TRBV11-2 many TGTGCCAGCACCCCGGGACTCCGCGGCACCGGGGAGCTGTTTTTT CASTPGLRGTGELFF
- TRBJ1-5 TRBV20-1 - TGCAGTGCAGAGGGGGTACAGCCCCAGCATTTT CSAEGVQPQHF
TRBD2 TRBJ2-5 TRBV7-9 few TGTGCCAGCAGTTTGACTAGCGGGAGTAAAGAGACCCAGTACTTC CASSLTSGSKETQYF
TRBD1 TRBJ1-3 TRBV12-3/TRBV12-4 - TGTGCCAGCAGTTACAGGGGGCTCTCTGGAAGCACCATATATTTT CASSYRGLSGSTIYF
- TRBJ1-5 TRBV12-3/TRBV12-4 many TGTGCCAGCAGTGAAAGCTACTTCCAGCCCCAGCATTTT CASSESYFQPQHF
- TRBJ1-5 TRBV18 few TGTGCCAGCTCACCCCTCGGGGAGCCCCAGCATTTT CASSPLGEPQHF
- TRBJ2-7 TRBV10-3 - TGTGCCATCAGTACCGGGACACGCGAGCAGTACTTC CAISTGTREQYF
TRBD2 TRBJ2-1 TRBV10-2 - TGCGCCAGCAGACCCCTAGCGGGAGACGAGCAGTTCTTC CASRPLAGDEQFF
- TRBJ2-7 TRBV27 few TGTGCCAGCAGTTCACCGACTAGCTCCTACGAGCAGTACTTC CASSSPTSSYEQYF
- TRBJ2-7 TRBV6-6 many TGTGCCACCTCTACGTCCGGATCCTACGAGCAGTACTTC CATSTSGSYEQYF
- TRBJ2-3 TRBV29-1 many TGCAGCGTTAGATCGAACACCAACACAGATACGCAGTATTTT CSVRSNTNTDTQYF
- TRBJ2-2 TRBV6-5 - TGTGCCAGCAGTCACTTAGGCGGAGCCGGGGAGCTGTTTTTT CASSHLGGAGELFF
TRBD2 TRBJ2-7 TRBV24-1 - TGTGCCACCAGTGATCCAAGCGGGAGGAACCACGAGCGGTACTTC CATSDPSGRNHERYF
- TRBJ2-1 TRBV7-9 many TGTGCCAGCAGCTTAGTGGCGGGTGACTACAATGAGCAGTTCTTC CASSLVAGDYNEQFF
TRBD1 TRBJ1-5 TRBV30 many TGTGCCTGGAGTGTTGGACAGGGCAATCAGCCCCAGCATTTT CAWSVGQGNQPQHF